Detailed here is one TCR beta chain. The data stem from a study of blood T cell repertoires in COVID-19. Study-wide context: Collection of acute and convalescent COVID-19 samples took place in the United States, Italy and Spain.

TCRdb's table, derived via immunoSEQ multiplex PCR, lists solely in-frame clones and lacks some. The repertoire holds about 170,000 clones, about 86% seen once, with roughly 3.6% in the top ten. The CDR3 contains 13 residues. V lost 10 bases and J lost 10; bases outside the gene matches: 10. Germline V gene lookup returns CDR1 SNHLY and CDR2 FYNNEI. The genes are TRBV2 and TRBJ2-1; 10 positions agree with TRBD2. Sequencing input: peripheral blood. This clonotype originated in a man younger than 30 with active or convalescent COVID-19. The chain's CDR3 is CATKGLANVEQFF. The CDR3 coding sequence is TGTGCCACCAAGGGACTAGCGAACGTCGAGCAGTTCTTC.